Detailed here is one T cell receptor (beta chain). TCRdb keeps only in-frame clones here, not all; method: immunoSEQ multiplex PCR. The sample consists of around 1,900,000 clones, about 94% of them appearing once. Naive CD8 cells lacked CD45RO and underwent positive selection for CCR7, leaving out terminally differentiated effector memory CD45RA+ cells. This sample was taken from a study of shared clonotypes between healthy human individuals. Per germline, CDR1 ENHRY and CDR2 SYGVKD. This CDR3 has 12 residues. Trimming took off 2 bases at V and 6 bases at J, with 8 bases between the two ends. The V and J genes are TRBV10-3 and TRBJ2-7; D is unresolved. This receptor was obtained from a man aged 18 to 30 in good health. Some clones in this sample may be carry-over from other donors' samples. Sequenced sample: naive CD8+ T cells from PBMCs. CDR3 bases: TGTGCCATCAGTGAGCCCCCTGGCGAGCAGTACTTC. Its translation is CAISEPPGEQYF.